One and the same sample provided the 27 T cell receptor beta chains below, sequenced in a study of shared clonotypes between healthy human individuals. Naive-designated CD8 cells lacked CD45RO, were positively enriched for CCR7, and omitted terminally differentiated effector memory CD45RA+ cells. Here immunoSEQ multiplex PCR was the method, and the copy in TCRdb shows in-frame clones only, minus some. The sample includes fewer than 850,000 clones, roughly 96% of them seen just once. The sample taken for sequencing was naive CD8+ T cells sorted from blood. Every receptor here comes from a man aged 30-40 years in good health.

Written as DNA, the CDR3 is TGTGCAGACAGGGATGGGACTGAAGCTTTCTTT. It translates to CADRDGTEAFF. The chain is built from TRBV7-9 and TRBJ1-1, with 7 positions matching TRBD1. CDR3 length equals 11 residues. Looked up from germline, CDR1 is SEHNR and CDR2 is FQNEAQ (reference sequence).

This clone was detected once. This sequence joins TRBV18 and TRBJ1-3; 7 bases fit TRBD1. Trimming cost V 1 base and J 3 bases; bases outside gene matches: 3. The CDR3 is 15 residues long. Germline V CDR1 and CDR2: KGHSH, LQKENI. The DNA of the CDR3 is TGTGCCAGCTCACCACAGGGGGCTTATGGAAACACCATATATTTT. It yields the protein CASSPQGAYGNTIYF.

This clone was picked up one time. This rearrangement joins TRBV5-4 to TRBJ2-7; D is perhaps TRBD1 (5 bases). The CDR3 spans 14 residues. Trimming shortened V by 6 bases and J by 5 bases, and 18 bases separated the two germline ends. The germline CDR1 and CDR2 sequences are SGHNT and YYREEE (reference sequence). The CDR3 is CASIPVGRVNEQYF. CDR3 DNA sequence: TGTGCCAGCATCCCCGTGGGCAGGGTTAACGAGCAGTACTTC.

The J gene is TRBJ2-7, the V gene TRBV10-1; TRBD2 matches 12 bases. In germline, CDR1 is WNHNN, CDR2 SYGVQD (reference sequence). Trimming at V came to 9 bases and at J to 3 bases, leaving 9 bases not matched to a gene. This CDR3 is 15 amino acids long. CDR3 loop: CARQESTSGSYEQYF. CDR3 in DNA: TGCGCCAGACAGGAGTCGACTAGCGGGAGCTACGAGCAGTACTTC.

The V call is TRBV19, the J call TRBJ2-5; the D gene is possibly TRBD1 (6 bases). Per germline, CDR1 LNHDA and CDR2 SQIVND (reference sequence). V was trimmed by 4 bases and J by 5 bases, leaving 17 bases between them. This CDR3 is built from 15 residues. CDR3 in amino acids: CASSTTGMYLETQYF. The CDR3 nucleotides are TGTGCCAGTAGTACCACAGGGATGTATCTCGAGACCCAGTACTTC. Together with reference TRBV19 and TRBJ2-5, the CDR3 gives the full variable domain: DGGITQSPKYLFRKEGQNVTLSCEQNLNHDAMYWYRQDPGQGLRLIYYSQIVNDFQKGDIAEGYSVSREKKESFPLTVTSAQKNPTAFYLCASSTTGMYLETQYFGPGTRLLVL.

The chain combines TRBV4-1 with TRBJ1-4; TRBD1 might be the D (6 bases). V lost 5 bases to trimming and J lost 8 bases, with 15 bases between them. This CDR3 contains 14 residues. Germline V gene sequence: CDR1 MGHRA, CDR2 YSYEKL. CDR3 coding DNA: TGCGCCAGCAGCATTCGACAGGTTGGAGAAAAACTGTTTTTT. Protein sequence: CASSIRQVGEKLFF.

V gene TRBV2 combines with J gene TRBJ2-1; 7 bases match TRBD2. The CDR3 is 16 amino acids. Germline V gene sequence: CDR1 SNHLY, CDR2 FYNNEI. V shed 3 bases and J 10 bases; nucleotides not matched to a gene: 15. DNA of the CDR3: TGTGCCAGCAGTGATGTGGGAGGGGCCAGGGTCACCGAGCAGTTCTTC. It codes for CASSDVGGARVTEQFF.

The genes are TRBV7-9 and TRBJ2-3; D not certain. The CDR3 is made up of 11 amino acids. Per germline, CDR1 SEHNR and CDR2 FQNEAQ (reference sequence). V gave up 8 bases and J gave up 6 bases, with 9 bases separating them. The CDR3 nucleotides read TGTGCCAGCGGATACGGGGATACGCAGTATTTT. Translating gives CASGYGDTQYF.

This clone appeared a single time. The chain links TRBV30 to TRBJ2-7; D tentatively fits TRBD1 or TRBD2 (5 bases each). The V gene lost 3 bases and the J gene lost 5 bases, with 14 bases spanning the gap. Germline V CDR1 and CDR2: GTSNPN, SVGIG (reference sequence). This CDR3 is 13 amino acids long. The CDR3 loop is CAWRGTGAHEQYF. The DNA for the CDR3 is TGTGCCTGGAGAGGGACCGGGGCCCACGAGCAGTACTTC.

As to this clone: Other DNA sequences in the sample encode the same CDR3. The CDR3 loop reads CASSYPGADTQYF. For the CDR3, the DNA is TGTGCCAGCAGTTACCCAGGGGCAGATACGCAGTATTTT. The genes are TRBV6-5 and TRBJ2-3, with a tentative D call TRBD1 (6 bases). V was pared by 2 bases and J by 4 bases, with 7 bases between. The CDR3 covers 13 residues. CDR1 is MNHEY, CDR2 SVGAGI, per germline.

The CDR3 nucleotides read TGTGCCAGCAGCTTATGGGTAGCGGGAACCCATGAGCAGTTCTTC. This codes for CASSLWVAGTHEQFF. This sequence joins TRBV7-9 and TRBJ2-1, with TRBD2 matching 8 bases. V shed 2 bases, J shed 8 bases, and the junction held 8 bases outside the gene matches. The germline gives CDR1 SEHNR, CDR2 FQNEAQ (reference sequence). The CDR3 extends over 15 amino acids.

The chain employs TRBV4-1 and TRBJ2-7, with TRBD1 identical over 9 bases. Germline loops: CDR1 MGHRA, CDR2 YSYEKL. The CDR3 runs to 15 residues. Trimming took 2 bases from V and 4 from J; bases not matched to a gene: 6. CDR3 coding DNA: TGCGCCAGCAGCCAACTGGGGACAGGGACGTACGAGCAGTACTTC. Translating it yields CASSQLGTGTYEQYF.

The chain joins TRBV4-1 to TRBJ1-1; 7 bases are shared with TRBD1. Germline-derived CDR1 and CDR2 are MGHRA and YSYEKL. CDR3 size: 15 residues. The V segment lost 1 base and the J segment 5 bases; nucleotides outside the gene matches: 7. CDR3: CASSQVAGQRTEAFF. CDR3 sequence (DNA): TGCGCCAGCAGCCAAGTGGCGGGACAGAGGACTGAAGCTTTCTTT.

About this clone itself: This CDR3 is also generated by other DNA sequences in the sample. The gene calls are TRBV5-4 and TRBJ2-3, with TRBD2 as a possible D gene (6 bases). Between the trimmed V and J ends, which lost 4 bases and 1 base, there was a span of 13 bases. Germline values: CDR1 SGHNT, CDR2 YYREEE (reference sequence). The CDR3 has 15 residues. CDR3 nucleotides: TGTGCCAGCAGCCTGGGGGGACTGGGCACAGATACGCAGTATTTT. Protein product: CASSLGGLGTDTQYF. Variable domain in full (rest from reference TRBV5-4 and TRBJ2-3): ETGVTQSPTHLIKTRGQQVTLRCSSQSGHNTVSWYQQALGQGPQFIFQYYREEENGRGNFPPRFSGLQFPNYSSELNVNALELDDSALYLCASSLGGLGTDTQYFGPGTRLTVL.

The rearrangement uses TRBV18 and TRBJ2-3; 8 nucleotides match TRBD2. J was trimmed by 4 bases and V by 2 bases; bases with no gene match: 14. This CDR3 has 18 amino acids. Per germline, CDR1 KGHSH and CDR2 LQKENI. In DNA form, the CDR3 reads TGTGCCAGCTCACCAATCCCCCCCCTAGCGGGTAATTCAGATACGCAGTATTTT. It yields the protein CASSPIPPLAGNSDTQYF.

V and J are TRBV27 and TRBJ2-1; D perhaps matches TRBD2 (6 bases). CDR1 is MNHEY and CDR2 is SMNVEV in the germline V gene (reference sequence). Trimming stripped 6 bases from V and 4 bases from J, with 13 bases between. This CDR3 has 14 residues. DNA for the CDR3: TGTGCCAGCAGGCCCGGGACTGGGTACAATGAGCAGTTCTTC. This codes for CASRPGTGYNEQFF.

This sequence joins TRBV25-1 and TRBJ2-1; TRBD2 aligns across 8 bases. The CDR3 extends over 16 amino acids. J was trimmed by 5 bases and V by 4 bases; bases with no gene match: 10. Germline assignment: CDR1 MGHDK and CDR2 SYGVNS. The CDR3 here is CASSVSLAGLDNEQFF. The CDR3 DNA follows: TGTGCCAGCAGTGTCTCTTTAGCGGGACTTGACAATGAGCAGTTCTTC.

This sequence joins TRBV27 and TRBJ2-7; 7 nucleotides agree with TRBD1. Germline CDR1 is MNHEY and CDR2 is SMNVEV (reference sequence). J gave up 2 bases and V 5 bases, and 6 bases lay outside the gene matches. The CDR3 extends over 14 amino acids. CDR3 in amino acids: CASSPGDRAYEQYF. DNA of the CDR3: TGTGCCAGCAGTCCAGGGGACAGAGCCTACGAGCAGTACTTC.

The V and J genes are TRBV27 and TRBJ2-7; 7 nucleotides line up with TRBD1. The CDR3 loop spans 15 amino acids. The germline V gene encodes CDR1 MNHEY and CDR2 SMNVEV (reference sequence). Trimming removed 7 bases from V and 2 bases from J; junction bases left unmatched: 11. CDR3 region: CASKQIGTETYEQYF. The CDR3 coding sequence is TGTGCCAGCAAACAAATAGGGACAGAGACCTACGAGCAGTACTTC.

The chain uses TRBV7-9 and TRBJ2-7; 8 bases map to TRBD2. This CDR3 contains 14 residues. Per germline, CDR1 SEHNR and CDR2 FQNEAQ (reference sequence). V shed 3 bases, J shed 5 bases, and the junction held 6 bases outside the gene matches. The CDR3 region is CASSFREGVHEQYF. DNA for the CDR3: TGTGCCAGCAGCTTCCGGGAGGGCGTCCACGAGCAGTACTTC.

CDR3 DNA sequence: TGTGCCACCAGCAGAGTCCCTAGCGAACTCTACAATGAGCAGTTCTTC. This codes for CATSRVPSELYNEQFF. V usage is TRBV15 and J usage is TRBJ2-1; perhaps TRBD2 as D (6 bases). CDR1 and CDR2 from the germline V gene are LNHNV and YYDKDF (reference sequence). The CDR3 is 16 amino acids. The V and J ends lost 1 base and 3 bases respectively, with 13 bases between them.

As DNA, the CDR3 is TGTGCCAGCAGTGCTCATTTCGGAGATGCCTACGAGCAGTACTTC. Translating it yields CASSAHFGDAYEQYF. The chain carries TRBV27 and TRBJ2-7; D uncertain. The CDR3 runs 15 residues. The ends were cut back, 5 bases at V and 2 bases at J, with 16 bases in the middle. Germline loops: CDR1 MNHEY, CDR2 SMNVEV (reference sequence).

The V and J genes are TRBV27 and TRBJ2-7; TRBD2 matches at 10 bases. The CDR3 runs 15 residues. V shed 4 bases, J shed 3 bases, and the junction held 6 bases outside the gene matches. Germline CDR1 MNHEY, CDR2 SMNVEV (reference sequence). The CDR3 DNA follows: TGTGCCAGCAGTTCACACGCTAGCGGGAGCTACGAGCAGTACTTC. Residues: CASSSHASGSYEQYF.

This chain connects TRBV28 to TRBJ2-6, with D unclear. Germline CDR1 reads MDHEN; CDR2 reads SYDVKM. Trimming cost V 5 bases and J 0 bases, with 17 bases left between them. The CDR3 runs to 18 residues. The CDR3 sequence: CASSIRGFVGSGANVLTF. The DNA for the CDR3 is TGTGCCAGCAGTATCCGTGGATTCGTCGGCTCTGGGGCCAACGTCCTGACTTTC.

As to this clone: The same CDR3 also results from other DNA sequences found in this sample. DNA of the CDR3: TGTGCCAGCAGCTTTCCAGGGAACACTGAAGCTTTCTTT. It specifies CASSFPGNTEAFF. The rearrangement uses TRBV7-9 and TRBJ1-1; D is unresolved. Germline V gene sequence: CDR1 SEHNR, CDR2 FQNEAQ (reference sequence). There are 13 residues in the CDR3. Trimming left V 3 bases short and J 1 base short, with 6 bases between.

The rearrangement links TRBV5-8 to TRBJ2-7; D is unresolved. The CDR3 sequence is 11 residues long. Germline loops: CDR1 SGHTS, CDR2 YDEGEE. This CDR3 is CAGPLSNEQYF. CDR3 coding DNA: TGTGCAGGGCCCCTTTCGAACGAGCAGTACTTC.

The chain carries TRBV30 and TRBJ1-3, with D unresolved. The CDR3 is made up of 13 amino acids. The germline CDR1 and CDR2 sequences are GTSNPN and SVGIG (reference sequence). V shed 4 bases and J shed 0 bases, with 7 bases lying between them. The CDR3 DNA is TGTGCCTGGACCTGGTACTCTGGAAACACCATATATTTT. Its translation: CAWTWYSGNTIYF.